These 15 T cell receptor beta chains originate from one sample sequenced in a study of cytomegalovirus exposure and HLA in healthy donors. Primers included in the PCR were 60 Vbeta and 13 Jbeta primers. The data were produced by immunoSEQ multiplex PCR, yet TCRdb's version contains in-frame clones alone and is incomplete. Here the sample spans about 140,000 clones, around four fifths being singletons. The sample taken for sequencing was PBMCs. Receptor source: a man younger than 45 in good health.

The sample holds a few counts of this clone. This sequence joins TRBV7-9 and TRBJ1-4, with 10 bases fitting TRBD1. The CDR3 length is 17 residues. V trimming: 5 bases; J trimming: 0 bases; junction bases outside the gene matches: 6. Germline-derived CDR1 and CDR2 are SEHNR and FQNEAQ (reference sequence). In DNA form, the CDR3 reads TGTGCCAGCAGCATCGGGACAGGGGCTGCAACTAATGAAAAACTGTTTTTT. The encoded protein is CASSIGTGAATNEKLFF.

The CDR3 DNA reads TGTGCCAGCAGCCCTGGAGCGGTGAGCTCCTACAATGAGCAGTTCTTC. It yields the protein CASSPGAVSSYNEQFF. The genes are TRBV5-4 and TRBJ2-1, with D possibly TRBD2 on 5 matching bases. Germline assignment: CDR1 SGHNT and CDR2 YYREEE (reference sequence). V was shortened by 4 bases and J by 0 bases, with 14 bases between the two germline ends. The CDR3 contains 16 residues.

The genes are TRBV19 and TRBJ2-5, with a tentative D call TRBD2 (5 bases). TRBJ2-7 matches the DNA end more closely, so the J call is doubtful. From germline, CDR1 is LNHDA and CDR2 SQIVND (reference sequence). This CDR3 is built from 13 residues. The CDR3 nucleotides read TGTGCCAGTAGTATAGGCGGGTCCTACGAGCAGTACTTC. The encoded protein is CASSIGGSYEQYF.

This clone was counted only a few times. The V and J genes are TRBV5-8 and TRBJ1-5; 11 nucleotides match TRBD1. The CDR3 is made up of 17 amino acids. The V gene's germline CDR1 is SGHTS and CDR2 YDEGEE. V was pared by 1 base and J by 3 bases, with 6 bases of the junction left unmatched. CDR3 sequence reads: CASSLRRTGGPNQPQHF. The CDR3 coding sequence is TGTGCCAGCAGCTTGCGTCGGACAGGGGGCCCCAATCAGCCCCAGCATTTT.

This chain links TRBV5-5 with TRBJ1-5, with D maybe TRBD1 (5 bases). Looked up from germline, CDR1 is SGHKS and CDR2 is YYEKEE (reference sequence). This CDR3 has 14 amino acids. Trimming took 4 bases from V and 7 from J, leaving 15 bases between them. The CDR3 here is CASSLGGGGQPQHF. For the CDR3, the DNA is TGTGCCAGCAGCCTGGGGGGGGGTGGACAGCCCCAGCATTTT.

The V gene is TRBV30, the J gene TRBJ1-2; possibly TRBD1 for D (6 bases). V was pared by 0 bases and J by 5 bases, with 10 bases between. Per the germline V gene, CDR1 is GTSNPN and CDR2 is SVGIG (reference sequence). This CDR3 comprises 13 residues. The CDR3 protein is CAWSVGTNYGYTF. The CDR3 DNA reads as TGTGCCTGGAGTGTCGGGACAAATTATGGCTACACCTTC.

This clone was found a few times. The J gene is TRBJ2-5, the V gene TRBV11-2; tentative D call: TRBD1 (5 bases). Germline V lookup: CDR1 SGHAT, CDR2 FQNNGV. The CDR3 totals 14 residues. V was cut by 1 base and J by 1 base, with 7 bases left in between. CDR3 nucleotide sequence: TGTGCCAGCAGCTTAGGACAGTTCCAAGAGACCCAGTACTTC. Translating it yields CASSLGQFQETQYF.

Notes on this clone: Likely a read error: the CDR3 ends without its conserved phenylalanine or tryptophan. The chain uses TRBV27 and TRBJ1-4, with D possibly matching TRBD1 (6 bases). V was pared by 6 bases and J by 8 bases, with 19 bases between. CDR1 is MNHEY, CDR2 SMNVEV, per germline (reference sequence). The CDR3 spans 15 residues. The CDR3 reads CASSPHEGGNEKLFS. The CDR3 DNA sequence: TGTGCCAGCAGCCCTCATGAAGGGGGAAACGAAAAACTGTTTTCT.

This chain joins TRBV5-1 and TRBJ2-5, with TRBD2 matching 8 bases. Looked up from germline, CDR1 is SGHRS and CDR2 is YFSETQ. Trimming at V came to 1 base and at J to 4 bases, leaving 9 bases not matched to a gene. This CDR3 region has 16 residues. CDR3 bases: TGCGCCAGCAGCTTGTCTAGGGGACTAGACAGAGAGACCCAGTACTTC. This encodes CASSLSRGLDRETQYF.

There are a few counts of this clone. The V and J genes are TRBV4-2 and TRBJ1-1, with 12 bases aligning to TRBD1. Germline V lookup: CDR1 LGHNA, CDR2 YNFKEQ. The CDR3 contains 18 residues. V trimming: 0 bases; J trimming: 0 bases; junction bases outside the gene matches: 5. DNA of the CDR3: TGTGCCAGCAGCCAAGATTTGGGGACAGGGGGCATGAACACTGAAGCTTTCTTT. It codes for CASSQDLGTGGMNTEAFF.

The rearrangement uses TRBV28 and TRBJ1-5; TRBD1 might be the D (5 bases). This CDR3 has 17 amino acids. Trimming left V 4 bases short and J 3 bases short, with 19 bases between. Germline-derived CDR1 and CDR2 are MDHEN and SYDVKM. The CDR3 bases are TGTGCCAGCAGTTCGGGATGGGGGAGGGGCTCCAATCAGCCCCAGCATTTT. Translated: CASSSGWGRGSNQPQHF.

V gene TRBV28 combines with J gene TRBJ2-7; the D is unclear. V lost 3 bases to trimming and J lost 0 bases, with 9 bases between them. CDR1 and CDR2 (germline): MDHEN, SYDVKM. The CDR3 is made up of 14 amino acids. This CDR3 reads CASSFAVLSYEQYF. The CDR3, as DNA: TGTGCCAGCAGTTTCGCAGTCCTCTCCTACGAGCAGTACTTC.

V usage is TRBV21-1 and J usage is TRBJ2-3; the DNA was not used to check the table's D call, TRBD2. TRBV21-1 is described as a pseudogene. CDR3 length: 15 amino acids. In DNA, the CDR3 is TGTGCCAGCAGATTCCTCCGGGAGGGCACAGATACGCAGTATTTT. Translating gives CASRFLREGTDTQYF.

The chain links TRBV5-1 to TRBJ1-5; 8 positions agree with TRBD1. Germline assignment: CDR1 SGHRS and CDR2 YFSETQ. CDR3 length: 16 residues. Trimming took 4 bases from V and 4 from J; bases not matched to a gene: 10. The CDR3 sequence is CASSLMGTGGNQPQHF. CDR3 DNA: TGCGCCAGCAGCCTCATGGGGACAGGCGGGAATCAGCCCCAGCATTTT.

The J gene is TRBJ2-1, the V gene TRBV6-4; 7 nucleotides align to TRBD2. The germline gives CDR1 MRHNA, CDR2 SNTAGT. The junction had 6 bases not matched to a gene; V was cut back by 4 bases and J by 3 bases. The CDR3 covers 15 residues. CDR3 nucleotide sequence: TGTGCCAGCAGTGTGGGAGGGCCGTTCTACAATGAGCAGTTCTTC. As protein: CASSVGGPFYNEQFF.